This T cell receptor beta chain was sequenced for a study of blood T cell repertoires in COVID-19. Method: immunoSEQ multiplex PCR; TCRdb's copy keeps in-frame clones and lacks some. There are around 49,000 clones in the sample; around 89% occur only once, and roughly 2.3% lies in the top ten. The receptor comes from a human donor in a cohort sampled during active COVID-19. Specimen: peripheral blood.

In nucleotides, the CDR3 is TGTGCCACCAGTGACGGAGGGACAGGGAAGAGCTACACCTTC. As protein: CATSDGGTGKSYTF. The chain employs TRBV24-1 and TRBJ1-2, with 9 bases that match TRBD1. This CDR3 region has 14 residues. CDR1 and CDR2 from the germline V gene are KGHDR and SFDVKD. The V and J ends lost 4 bases and 9 bases, in that order; junction bases with no gene match: 8.